This is a list of T cell receptor beta chains from one sample in a study of blood T cell repertoires in COVID-19. Profiling relied on immunoSEQ multiplex PCR, and the TCRdb table lists in-frame clones only, not all of them. This sample has around 200,000 clones, with 80% to 90% found just once. The sequenced material came from PBMCs or T cells enriched from blood (not recorded which). Receptor source: a woman in her thirties who had been exposed to COVID-19. Both conserved end residues are trimmed from each CDR3.

AWSVLGGAHNEQF	TRBV30	TRBJ2-1
ATSDLQSGQPQH	TRBV24-1	TRBJ1-5
ASSSSDRLYGYT	TRBV27	TRBJ1-2
AWSASGYEQF	TRBV30	TRBJ2-1
ASSPTLGAHYGYT	TRBV6-5	TRBJ1-2
AWRRPGWLSYEQY	TRBV30	TRBJ2-7
ASSDATGVYT	TRBV6-1	TRBJ1-2
ASSYSGPNEKLF	TRBV3-1/TRBV3-2	TRBJ1-4
ASSLRQGRGYEQY	TRBV5-4	TRBJ2-7
ASSFSGIYEQY	TRBV27	TRBJ2-7
ASSLDEYGYT	TRBV7-9	TRBJ1-2
ASSQDTAGGRSYNEQF	TRBV4-1	TRBJ2-1
ASGRGPGDTQY	TRBV6-5	TRBJ2-3
ASSYRDTTYNEQF	TRBV19	TRBJ2-1
ASSPGGLAGQETQY	TRBV19	TRBJ2-5
ASSQVPGQGGTEAF	TRBV3-1/TRBV3-2	TRBJ1-1
ASSNGLVGLYTEDYEAF	TRBV7-8	TRBJ1-1
ASSLRGEFYEQY	TRBV27	TRBJ2-7
ASRDRGNTEAF	TRBV12-3/TRBV12-4	TRBJ1-1
ASGQGYTEAF	TRBV12-5	TRBJ1-1
ASSGRDREKPNAYSPLH	TRBV6-1	TRBJ1-6
SVELPGRTDTQY	TRBV29-1	TRBJ2-3
ASSFGGGRRDTGELF	TRBV11-3	TRBJ2-2
AWSSQANYGYT	TRBV30	TRBJ1-2
ASSYSKTGGEKLF	TRBV19	TRBJ1-4
ASSPPWQNYGYT	TRBV18	TRBJ1-2
ASTWDRGGLTEAF	TRBV6-5	TRBJ1-1
ASSARTSGGGADTQY	TRBV5-1	TRBJ2-3
AWSSTGLTGELF	TRBV30	TRBJ2-2
ASSLTGTGWYNEQF	TRBV7-3	TRBJ2-1
ASSFLGSSTGELF	TRBV5-1	TRBJ2-2
ASSLAGRVPYNEQF	TRBV5-1	TRBJ2-1
ASSVDGSEQF	TRBV9	TRBJ2-1
ATSDRVTGTGGRYGYT	TRBV24-1	TRBJ1-2
ASSQDRGPYEQY	TRBV3-1/TRBV3-2	TRBJ2-7
ASSQGHGTGNTEAF	TRBV3-1/TRBV3-2	TRBJ1-1
ASSKERGRSQPQH	TRBV21-1	TRBJ1-5
ASSQESGPYTGELF	TRBV14	TRBJ2-2
ASSPQGPATDTQY	TRBV11-2	TRBJ2-3
ASSIRRGLGGYT	TRBV27	TRBJ1-2
ASSEAGLAGNIQY	TRBV2	TRBJ2-4
ASSVNRGHNEQF	TRBV6-5	TRBJ2-1
ASSKTRSYGYT	TRBV12-3/TRBV12-4	TRBJ1-2
ASSQTTGKTYEQY	TRBV4-1	TRBJ2-7
ASSESEGGPYNEQF	TRBV10-2	TRBJ2-1
ASSSYYEQY	TRBV5-5	TRBJ2-7
ASSEEAAANSNQPQH	TRBV2	TRBJ1-5
AIRRGQNTGELF	TRBV10-3	TRBJ2-2
ASSSTGGGGYT	TRBV5-1	TRBJ1-2
ASSVGQISGNTIY	TRBV9	TRBJ1-3
ASSLRGVEQF	TRBV5-6	TRBJ2-1
ASGVHEQY	TRBV28	TRBJ2-7
ASSLYPGSGSTDTQY	TRBV28	TRBJ2-3
ASSQEGGDYGYT	TRBV3-1/TRBV3-2	TRBJ1-2